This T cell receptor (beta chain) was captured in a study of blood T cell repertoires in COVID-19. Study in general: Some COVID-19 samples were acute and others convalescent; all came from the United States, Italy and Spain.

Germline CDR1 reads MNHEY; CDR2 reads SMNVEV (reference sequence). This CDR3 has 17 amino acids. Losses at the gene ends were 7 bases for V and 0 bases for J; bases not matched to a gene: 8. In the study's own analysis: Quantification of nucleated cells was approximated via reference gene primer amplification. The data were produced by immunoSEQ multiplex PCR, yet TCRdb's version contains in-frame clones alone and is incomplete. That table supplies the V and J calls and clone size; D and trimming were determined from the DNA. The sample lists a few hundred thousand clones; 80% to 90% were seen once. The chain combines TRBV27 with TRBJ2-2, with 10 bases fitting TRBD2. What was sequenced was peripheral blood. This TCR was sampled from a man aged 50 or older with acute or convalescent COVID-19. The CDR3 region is CASKSGGAGANTGELFF. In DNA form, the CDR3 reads TGTGCCAGCAAAAGCGGGGGGGCCGGAGCGAACACCGGGGAGCTGTTTTTT.